This TCR beta chain originates from a study of control samples from healthy donors and cancer patients. Libraries were prepared by immunoSEQ multiplex PCR; TCRdb keeps only in-frame clonotypes and omits some of them. The profile shows 150,000 to 200,000 clones, around 92% of them singletons. Germline assignment: CDR1 SGHRS and CDR2 YFSETQ. The CDR3 totals 15 residues. Trimming removed 5 bases from V and 1 base from J; junction bases left unmatched: 6. The chain has TRBV5-1 and TRBJ2-1; 7 nucleotides align to TRBD2. The specimen was blood. The clonotype originates from a woman younger than 45 in good health. In DNA form, the CDR3 reads TGCGCCAGCAGGGATGGAGCGGGATCCTACAATGAGCAGTTCTTC. Encoded protein: CASRDGAGSYNEQFF.